A selection of T cell receptor beta chains follows, all from one sample in a study of tumor-infiltrating lymphocytes in oesophageal squamous cell carcinoma. TCRdb ran MiXCR on the PCR reads and lists one entry per CDR3 protein. The sample contains 20,000 to 25,000 distinct CDR3 sequences, under 35% of which appear only once. The specimen sequenced was esophageal tumor tissue. The receptors originated from a female donor with esophageal squamous cell carcinoma. The CDR3 runs from the conserved cysteine through the conserved F or W. D genes are given only for firm matches. A clone size is listed for some rows: how often the clone was seen (once, few, many), or a class if it is expanded.

TGTGCCAGCAGTTCGAGAGCGGTTACTAGCACAGATACGCAGTATTTT CASSSRAVTSTDTQYF - TRBJ2-3 many TRBV27
TGCGCCAGCAGCCTAAGGACTAGCGGGAGCGGTACCGGGGAGCTGTATTTT CASSLRTSGSGTGELYF TRBD2 TRBJ2-3 - TRBV5-1
TGTGCCAGCAGCTTGGGTACTGGGTGGCGGGAGACGACCCAGTACTTC CASSLGTGWRETTQYF TRBD2 TRBJ2-5 many TRBV11-2
TGTGCCAGCAGCCGCTCCGCCTTAGCGGGAGGAAGCACAGATACGCAGTATTTT CASSRSALAGGSTDTQYF TRBD2 TRBJ2-3 - TRBV11-2
TGTGCCAGCAATCCGGGATTCCCCAATGAGCAGTACTTC CASNPGFPNEQYF - TRBJ2-4 few TRBV2
TGTGCCAGCAGCTCACAGGAAACGAGCTCTGGAAACACCATATATTTT CASSSQETSSGNTIYF - TRBJ1-3 - TRBV7-2
TGTGCCAGCAGCCTATTAGCGGGAGGGAACAATGAGCAGTTCTTC CASSLLAGGNNEQFF TRBD2 TRBJ2-1 - TRBV3-1
TGTGCCATCAGTGAGTCGAAAAACGAGCAGTACTTC CAISESKNEQYF - TRBJ2-7 many TRBV10-3
TGTGCCAGCAGCTTGACCGGGACAGGGGGTCGAGGCTACACCTTC CASSLTGTGGRGYTF TRBD1 TRBJ1-2 many TRBV5-8
TGTGCCAGCTCACCATCCGGGGACCAATACAATGAGCAGTACTTC CASSPSGDQYNEQYF - TRBJ2-5 few TRBV18
TGTGCCAGCAGTTACTCCGGGACTTATGGCTACACCTTC CASSYSGTYGYTF - TRBJ1-2 - TRBV6-6
TGTGCCAGCAGCCCCCAGGCCCTAGGACTACGAGACAATGAGCAGTACTTC CASSPQALGLRDNEQYF - TRBJ2-7 - TRBV7-3
TGTGCCAGCAGCATGGTCGAGGGGGTGAGTTATGGCTACAACTTC CASSMVEGVSYGYNF - TRBJ2-1 - TRBV6-8
TGTGCCAGCAGTCCAAACAGGGGGCGGACTAATGAAAAACTGTTTTTT CASSPNRGRTNEKLFF TRBD1 TRBJ1-4 - TRBV7-9
TGTGCCAGCAGCCGACAGGCGAACACTGAAGCTTTCTTT CASSRQANTEAFF - TRBJ1-1 - TRBV7-4
TGTGCCAGCAGCTTAGGACCCACCGGGGAGCTGTTTTTT CASSLGPTGELFF - TRBJ2-2 few TRBV7-2
TGTGCCTGGAGTTCGGGTATAAGCACTGAAGCTTTCTTT CAWSSGISTEAFF - TRBJ1-1 - TRBV30
TGTGCCAGCAGCCGAGGGTCTTCGAAGACCCAGTACTTC CASSRGSSKTQYF - TRBJ2-5 many TRBV6-1
TGTGCCAGCCTCCGGGGCAGGAACACCGGGGAGCTGTTTTTT CASLRGRNTGELFF - TRBJ2-2 - TRBV12-3/TRBV12-4
TGTGCCAGCAGTTTGGACGGGAACTATGGCTACACCTTC CASSLDGNYGYTF - TRBJ1-2 many TRBV12-3/TRBV12-4
TGTGCCAGCGCCCTCCTTTATAGCAATCAGCCCCAGCATTTT CASALLYSNQPQHF - TRBJ1-5 few TRBV6-1
TGTGCCAGCAGCTTAGGACGCGGGAGGAGCACAGATACGCAGTATTTT CASSLGRGRSTDTQYF TRBD2 TRBJ2-3 - TRBV7-4
TGTGCCAGCAGCATTAGGGGACGGACAAATCAGCCCCAGCATTTT CASSIRGRTNQPQHF - TRBJ1-5 few TRBV2
TGTGCCAGCAGCCCGTCGGGGGGCCACGAGCAGTACTTC CASSPSGGHEQYF - TRBJ2-7 - TRBV12-3/TRBV12-4
TGTGCCAGTAGTATCAAAACAGGAGGGAATCAGCCCCAGCATTTT CASSIKTGGNQPQHF - TRBJ1-5 many TRBV19
TGTGCCAGCAGTTTATCGTGGGACAGCGTCGAAGCTTTCTTT CASSLSWDSVEAFF TRBD1 TRBJ1-1 - TRBV27
TGTGCCAGCAGCTACCGGGGGATCGGGGAGCTGTTTTTT CASSYRGIGELFF - TRBJ2-2 many TRBV6-1
TGTGCCAGTAGTAACCTAGCGGGAAGGGTCTACAATGAGCAGTACTTC CASSNLAGRVYNEQYF TRBD2 TRBJ2-7 - TRBV19
TGTGCCAGCAGGCCCACAGCAGGGGGATACAATGAGCAGTTCTTC CASRPTAGGYNEQFF TRBD1 TRBJ2-1 - TRBV7-6
TGCAGCGCTAGGGAGGGGAACACTGAAGCTTTCTTT CSAREGNTEAFF - TRBJ1-1 - TRBV29-1
TGTGCCAGCAGCACGGGACTAGCGGGAGGTGAGCAGTACTTC CASSTGLAGGEQYF TRBD2 TRBJ2-7 many TRBV5-6
TGCAGTGCTAGGCCAGCGGGAAGGGGGGACTATGGCTACACCTTC CSARPAGRGDYGYTF - TRBJ1-2 - TRBV20-1
TGCGCCAGCAGCCCAGGGACAGGGAGAACCGCTAACTATGGCTACACCTTC CASSPGTGRTANYGYTF TRBD1 TRBJ1-2 many TRBV5-1
TGTGCCAGCAGTGATCGGTACGGGGAGCTGTTTTTT CASSDRYGELFF - TRBJ2-2 - TRBV2
TGCGCCAGCAGCCCTGACAGGGGGCAAGGGGAGACCCAGTACTTC CASSPDRGQGETQYF TRBD1 TRBJ2-5 many TRBV5-1
TGTGCCAGCAGCATAATCCAATACAGGGGCGGGGAAGAGACCCAGTACTTC CASSIIQYRGGEETQYF - TRBJ2-5 - TRBV7-8
TGTGCCAGCAGAAGCGGGAGGGTCTCCTACGAGCAGTACTTC CASRSGRVSYEQYF TRBD2 TRBJ2-7 many TRBV28
TGTGCCAGCAGCCTTGAGGGACAGAACACTGAAGCTTTCTTT CASSLEGQNTEAFF - TRBJ1-1 many TRBV7-9
TGTGCCAGCAGCTTCGGGACAGGGGGGACCACTAATGAAAAACTGTTTTTT CASSFGTGGTTNEKLFF TRBD1 TRBJ1-4 many TRBV7-9
TGTGCCAGCACCCCGGGGCGCACCTACGAGCAGTACTTC CASTPGRTYEQYF - TRBJ2-7 - TRBV11-2
TGTGCTAGCAGCTTTGGGGGCACAGATACGCAGTATTTT CASSFGGTDTQYF - TRBJ2-3 medium-sized TRBV7-7
TGTGCCAGCTCACCCATCAAATCAGGGGGCGGCGAGCAGTACTTC CASSPIKSGGGEQYF TRBD1 TRBJ2-7 - TRBV18